The entry that follows covers one TCR beta chain sequence. This CDR3 is built from 11 residues. Germline V gene data show CDR1 as SQVTM and CDR2 as ANQGSEA. With 3 bases removed from V and 2 bases from J, the gap between germline ends came to 3 bases. The sample comes from a study of technical replicates of blood from several donors. The table came from immunoSEQ multiplex PCR; TCRdb's copy has only in-frame clones and leaves some out. This repertoire shows tens of thousands of clones, approximately 97% found once; its top ten account for roughly 0.3%. The source is a human donor in good health. The rearrangement uses TRBV29-1 and TRBJ2-3; no definite D call. Material: T cells isolated from PBMCs. The CDR3 spells CSVDYTDTQYF. The CDR3 DNA reads as TGCAGCGTTGACTACACAGATACGCAGTATTTT.